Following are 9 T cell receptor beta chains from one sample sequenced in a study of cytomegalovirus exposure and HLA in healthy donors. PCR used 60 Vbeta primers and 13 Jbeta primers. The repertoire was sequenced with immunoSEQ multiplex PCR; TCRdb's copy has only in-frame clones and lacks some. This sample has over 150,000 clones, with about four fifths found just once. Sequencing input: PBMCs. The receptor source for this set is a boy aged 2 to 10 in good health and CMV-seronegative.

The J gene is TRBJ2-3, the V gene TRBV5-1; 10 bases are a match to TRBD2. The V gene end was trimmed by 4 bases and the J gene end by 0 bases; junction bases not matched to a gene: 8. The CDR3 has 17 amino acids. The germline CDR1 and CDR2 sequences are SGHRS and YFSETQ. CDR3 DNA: TGCGCCAGCAGCGGGACGACTAGCGGGCCTAGCACAGATACGCAGTATTTT. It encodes CASSGTTSGPSTDTQYF.

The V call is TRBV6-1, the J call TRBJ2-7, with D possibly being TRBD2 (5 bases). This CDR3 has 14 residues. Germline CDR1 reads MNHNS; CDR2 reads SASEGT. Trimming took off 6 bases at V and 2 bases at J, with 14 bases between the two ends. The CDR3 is CASRERIGPYEQYF. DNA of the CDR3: TGTGCCAGCAGGGAGCGGATAGGGCCCTACGAGCAGTACTTC.

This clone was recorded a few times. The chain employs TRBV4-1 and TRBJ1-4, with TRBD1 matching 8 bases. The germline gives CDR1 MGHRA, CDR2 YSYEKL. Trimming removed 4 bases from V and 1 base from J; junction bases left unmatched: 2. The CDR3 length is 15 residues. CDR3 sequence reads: CASSPGQGTNEKLFF. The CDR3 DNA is TGCGCCAGCAGCCCCGGACAGGGAACTAATGAAAAACTGTTTTTT.

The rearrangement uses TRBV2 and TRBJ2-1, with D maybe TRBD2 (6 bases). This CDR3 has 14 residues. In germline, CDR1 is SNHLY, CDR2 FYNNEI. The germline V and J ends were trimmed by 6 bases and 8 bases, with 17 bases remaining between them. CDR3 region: CASREKLLAHEQFF. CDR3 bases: TGTGCCAGCAGGGAAAAACTACTAGCACATGAGCAGTTCTTC.

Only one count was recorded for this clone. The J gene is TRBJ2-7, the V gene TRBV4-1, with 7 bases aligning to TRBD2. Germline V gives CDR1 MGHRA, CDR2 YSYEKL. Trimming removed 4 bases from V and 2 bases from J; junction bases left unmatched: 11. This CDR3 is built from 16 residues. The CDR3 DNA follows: TGCGCCAGCAGCCCATCCAGGTCCGGGACTACCTACGAGCAGTACTTC. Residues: CASSPSRSGTTYEQYF.

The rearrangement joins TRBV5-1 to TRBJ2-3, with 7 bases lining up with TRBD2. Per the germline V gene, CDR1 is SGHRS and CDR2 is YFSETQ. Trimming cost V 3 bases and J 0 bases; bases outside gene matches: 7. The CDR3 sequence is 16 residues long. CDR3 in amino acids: CASSSISGSSTDTQYF. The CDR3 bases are TGCGCCAGCAGCTCAATTAGCGGGTCTAGCACAGATACGCAGTATTTT.

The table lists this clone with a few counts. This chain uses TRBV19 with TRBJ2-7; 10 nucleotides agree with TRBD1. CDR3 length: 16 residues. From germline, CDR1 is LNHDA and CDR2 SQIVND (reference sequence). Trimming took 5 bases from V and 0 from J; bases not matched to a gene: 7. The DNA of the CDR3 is TGTGCCAGTAGTGCACCGGGACAGGGGAACTCCTACGAGCAGTACTTC. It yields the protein CASSAPGQGNSYEQYF.

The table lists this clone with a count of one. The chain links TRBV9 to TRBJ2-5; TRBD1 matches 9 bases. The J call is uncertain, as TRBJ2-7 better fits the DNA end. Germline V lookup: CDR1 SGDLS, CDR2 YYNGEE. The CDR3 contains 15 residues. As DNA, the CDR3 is TGTGCCAGCAGCGCGACAGGGGGTAATAACTACGAGCAGTACTTC. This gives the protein CASSATGGNNYEQYF.

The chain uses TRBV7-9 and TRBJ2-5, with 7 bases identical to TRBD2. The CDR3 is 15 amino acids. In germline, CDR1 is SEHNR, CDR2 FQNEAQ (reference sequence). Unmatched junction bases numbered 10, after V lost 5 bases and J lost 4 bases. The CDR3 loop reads CASSRMTSFRETQYF. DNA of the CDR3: TGTGCCAGCAGCCGGATGACTAGCTTCCGAGAGACCCAGTACTTC.